Reported below is one T cell receptor beta chain. The data belong to a study of blood T cell repertoires in COVID-19. This CDR3 has 15 residues. Deletions cut 1 base from V and 0 bases from J, with 10 bases between. Germline lookup yields CDR1 SGDLS and CDR2 YYNGEE. Assay: immunoSEQ multiplex PCR; the TCRdb copy retains only in-frame clones and omits some. The top ten hold around 10% of the sample, which has 45,000 to 55,000 clones, 82% seen once. Patients from Seattle were sampled longitudinally, starting during active infection. Sequences were obtained from peripheral blood. The chain recombines TRBV9 with TRBJ1-1, with D perhaps TRBD1 (5 bases). The TCR comes from a man aged 80 or over with COVID-19, enrolled during active disease. The DNA of the CDR3 is TGTGCCAGCAGCGTATCTGGACACCTGAACACTGAAGCTTTCTTT. This gives the protein CASSVSGHLNTEAFF.